Described below is a single T cell receptor (beta chain) sequence and its context. This sample is drawn from a study of shared clonotypes between healthy human individuals. Sorted-subset replicate PCRs used roughly 220 ng DNA, roughly 28,000 T cell genomes. Original data processing: For the immunoSEQ data, sequences were junction-only without quality scores, so filtering differed. The repertoire was sequenced with immunoSEQ multiplex PCR; TCRdb's copy has only in-frame clones and lacks some. Clone size and the V and J calls come from that table; the DNA yielded D and trimming. The profile covers 2 million to 2.5 million clones, with approximately 94% appearing a single time and more than 0.1% taken by the ten largest. A CD45RA+ naive subset and a CD45RA-negative memory subset were split from CD4+ cells. Trimming cost V 3 bases and J 4 bases; bases outside gene matches: 11. The germline CDR1 and CDR2 sequences are SGHRS and YFSETQ. The CDR3 contains 16 residues.

Input material: naive CD4+ T cells sorted from blood. Noted subset: CD45RA+ positively selected. The chain joins TRBV5-1 to TRBJ2-7; 9 bases map to TRBD1. This clonotype was obtained from a man between 18 and 29 years old in good health. CDR3 protein: CASSYSGGTGLYEQYF. The DNA of the CDR3 is TGCGCCAGCAGCTACTCCGGCGGGACAGGGCTATACGAGCAGTACTTC.